Below, 30 T cell receptor beta chains from the same sample are listed, as sequenced in a study of shared clonotypes between healthy human individuals. The protocol was immunoSEQ multiplex PCR, while the TCRdb copy is restricted to in-frame clones and leaves out a portion. The sample comprises millions of clones, more than 80% of which are singletons, and 0.13% to 0.15% rests with the top ten. The sample taken for sequencing was naive CD4+ T cells sorted from blood. Regarding subset: CD45RA+ positively selected. Receptor source: a man aged 18 to 30 in good health.

This clone was detected only once. This rearrangement joins TRBV12-5 to TRBJ2-1, with 7 bases lining up with TRBD1. This CDR3 region has 14 residues. The junction had 7 bases not matched to a gene; V was cut back by 6 bases and J by 5 bases. CDR1 and CDR2 (germline): LGHNT, FRNRAP. DNA of the CDR3: TGTGCTAGTGGACGACAGGGTGGGGACAATGAGCAGTTCTTC. It encodes CASGRQGGDNEQFF.

The V call is TRBV10-1, the J call TRBJ2-7, with 9 bases that match TRBD1. CDR3 size: 15 residues. Trimming at V came to 6 bases and at J to 3 bases, leaving 9 bases not matched to a gene. Germline V lookup: CDR1 WNHNN, CDR2 SYGVQD (reference sequence). The CDR3 region has the DNA TGCGCCAGCAGCCCCGGGGGGACAGGGTTCTACGAGCAGTACTTC. Translated, it gives CASSPGGTGFYEQYF.

The chain has TRBV19 and TRBJ2-3; 7 bases match TRBD2. J lost 1 base, V lost 2 bases, and 6 bases had no gene match. The CDR3 covers 16 residues. Per the germline V gene, CDR1 is LNHDA and CDR2 is SQIVND (reference sequence). The CDR3 region has the DNA TGTGCCAGTAGTATACGGGCTAGCGGAGGCACAGATACGCAGTATTTT. It encodes CASSIRASGGTDTQYF.

This clone was seen only once. Other DNA sequences of this sample code for an identical CDR3. The chain employs TRBV6-5 and TRBJ2-3; D may be TRBD2 (6 bases). This CDR3 region has 14 residues. Germline loops: CDR1 MNHEY, CDR2 SVGAGI. With 6 bases removed from V and 2 bases from J, the gap between germline ends came to 12 bases. The CDR3 region is CASRRDFSTDTQYF. CDR3 DNA: TGTGCCAGCAGGAGGGACTTTTCCACAGATACGCAGTATTTT.

The chain links TRBV11-2 to TRBJ2-1; TRBD2 matches at 13 bases. V shed 5 bases and J 6 bases; nucleotides not matched to a gene: 10. Germline CDR1 reads SGHAT; CDR2 reads FQNNGV. This CDR3 is built from 17 residues. The CDR3 sequence: CASSPGRGLAGSNEQFF. DNA of the CDR3: TGTGCCAGCAGCCCAGGAAGGGGACTAGCGGGAAGCAATGAGCAGTTCTTC.

This chain uses TRBV6-1 with TRBJ1-2; 9 positions agree with TRBD1. This CDR3 region has 14 residues. The V and J ends lost 5 bases and 5 bases, in that order; junction bases with no gene match: 6. CDR1 MNHNS and CDR2 SASEGT come from the germline V gene. The CDR3 reads CASSWDRALYGYTF. The CDR3 DNA follows: TGTGCCAGCAGTTGGGACAGGGCCTTATATGGCTACACCTTC.

The J gene is TRBJ1-1, the V gene TRBV5-6, with D tentatively TRBD1 (5 bases). V dropped 3 bases and J dropped 5 bases, with 8 bases sitting between them. Germline CDR1 and CDR2: SGHDT and YYEEEE. The CDR3 contains 12 residues. The CDR3 DNA is TGTGCCAGCAGCTCAACAGGAACTGAAGCTTTCTTT. It codes for CASSSTGTEAFF.

As for this clone: The sample carries other DNA sequences with the same CDR3. The gene calls are TRBV6-5 and TRBJ1-3; D is perhaps TRBD1 (6 bases). The CDR3 runs 15 residues. Germline lookup yields CDR1 MNHEY and CDR2 SVGAGI. Between the trimmed V and J ends, which lost 4 bases and 0 bases, there was a span of 10 bases. Here the CDR3 DNA reads TGTGCCAGCAGTTCGACAGGCGGCTCTGGAAACACCATATATTTT. It encodes CASSSTGGSGNTIYF.

This chain uses TRBV7-9 with TRBJ2-3; D is uncertain. CDR1 SEHNR and CDR2 FQNEAQ come from the germline V gene (reference sequence). Deletions cut 5 bases from V and 4 bases from J, with 10 bases between. This CDR3 has 13 amino acids. The chain's CDR3 is CASSRVGPDTQYF. CDR3 DNA: TGTGCCAGCAGCCGGGTCGGCCCAGATACGCAGTATTTT.

The CDR3 here is CASSQILRGSGNTIYF. The CDR3 DNA is TGTGCCAGCAGTCAAATATTACGAGGCTCTGGAAACACCATATATTTT. The chain joins TRBV2 to TRBJ1-3, with D unclear. The V end lost 5 bases, the J end lost 0 bases, and 14 bases lay between the germline ends. Germline values: CDR1 SNHLY, CDR2 FYNNEI. The CDR3 consists of 16 residues.

The CDR3 loop reads CASTMGLSAFYGYTF. The CDR3 coding sequence is TGCGCCAGCACTATGGGCCTATCGGCCTTTTATGGCTACACCTTC. V and J are TRBV5-1 and TRBJ1-2; D is ambiguous. V was cut by 6 bases and J by 5 bases, with 20 bases left in between. This CDR3 contains 15 residues. Germline V gene sequence: CDR1 SGHRS, CDR2 YFSETQ.

This chain uses TRBV11-2 with TRBJ2-7; 8 bases match TRBD2. J gave up 2 bases and V 5 bases, and 11 bases lay outside the gene matches. This CDR3 is 16 amino acids long. Germline V gives CDR1 SGHAT, CDR2 FQNNGV. CDR3 sequence: CASSQNPGGPAYEQYF. In nucleotides, the CDR3 is TGTGCCAGCAGCCAAAATCCGGGAGGGCCAGCCTACGAGCAGTACTTC.

V is TRBV4-3 and J is TRBJ2-2; D unclear. V was cut by 4 bases and J by 0 bases, with 15 bases left in between. The CDR3 loop spans 17 amino acids. Germline CDR1 LGHNA, CDR2 YSLEER. This CDR3 reads CASSRIPDRPNTGELFF. The CDR3 bases are TGCGCCAGCAGCCGCATCCCTGACCGACCGAACACCGGGGAGCTGTTTTTT.

The chain uses TRBV18 and TRBJ2-7; 9 positions match TRBD1. The CDR3 is made up of 15 amino acids. Germline assignment: CDR1 KGHSH and CDR2 LQKENI. Trimming at V came to 2 bases and at J to 0 bases, leaving 2 bases not matched to a gene. Written as DNA, the CDR3 is TGTGCCAGCTCACCAGCGGGACAGGGCTCCTACGAGCAGTACTTC. This translates into CASSPAGQGSYEQYF.

Remarks on this clone: Other DNA sequences within the sample encode an identical CDR3. This chain links TRBV9 with TRBJ2-5; 7 nucleotides align to TRBD2. Germline V gene data show CDR1 as SGDLS and CDR2 as YYNGEE. V was clipped by 0 bases and J by 3 bases; unmatched bases: 2. CDR3 length equals 14 residues. CDR3 sequence (DNA): TGTGCCAGCAGCGTAGGGCTAGCGGAAGAGACCCAGTACTTC. As protein: CASSVGLAEETQYF. Based on the CDR3 plus reference TRBV9 and TRBJ2-5, the full variable domain is DSGVTQTPKHLITATGQRVTLRCSPRSGDLSVYWYQQSLDQGLQFLIQYYNGEERAKGNILERFSAQQFPDLHSELNLSSLELGDSALYFCASSVGLAEETQYFGPGTRLLVL.

Concerning this clone: Additional DNA sequences in this sample encode the identical CDR3. The CDR3 DNA is TGTGCCAGCAGCCGGTTAGGTTCCTACGAGCAGTACTTC. Protein: CASSRLGSYEQYF. The chain recombines TRBV6-5 with TRBJ2-7; D ambiguous. Germline loops: CDR1 MNHEY, CDR2 SVGAGI. The CDR3 covers 13 residues. V gave up 6 bases and J gave up 1 base, with 10 bases separating them.

V is TRBV15 and J is TRBJ1-2; tentatively, D is TRBD1 (6 bases). Germline values: CDR1 LNHNV, CDR2 YYDKDF (reference sequence). This CDR3 contains 16 residues. Trimming took 0 bases from V and 7 from J, leaving 18 bases between them. The CDR3 sequence: CATSRDMGSRGSGYTF. The DNA of the CDR3 is TGTGCCACCAGCAGAGATATGGGCAGCAGGGGCTCTGGCTACACCTTC.

To note about this clone: This sample includes further DNA sequences coding for the same CDR3. The V gene is TRBV6-6, the J gene TRBJ1-5, with TRBD1 matching over 7 bases. Germline V gene lookup returns CDR1 MNHNY and CDR2 SVGAGI (reference sequence). This CDR3 is 14 amino acids long. Losses at the gene ends were 6 bases for V and 2 bases for J; bases not matched to a gene: 4. CDR3 DNA: TGTGCCAGCAGCCCCGGGACAGGCAATCAGCCCCAGCATTTT. Amino acids: CASSPGTGNQPQHF.

J is TRBJ2-7 and V is TRBV6-5, with D unclear. Germline V gives CDR1 MNHEY, CDR2 SVGAGI. Trimming shortened V by 7 bases and J by 2 bases, and 3 bases separated the two germline ends. The CDR3 is made up of 10 amino acids. This chain's CDR3 is CASNTYEQYF. CDR3 DNA sequence: TGTGCCAGCAACACCTACGAGCAGTACTTC.

V is TRBV5-4 and J is TRBJ2-5; 11 nucleotides line up with TRBD2. The CDR3 runs to 16 residues. Losses at the gene ends were 5 bases for V and 5 bases for J; bases not matched to a gene: 11. Germline lookup yields CDR1 SGHNT and CDR2 YYREEE (reference sequence). The CDR3 region has the DNA TGTGCCAGCAGTCCAACCCCGGGACTAGCGGCGGAGACCCAGTACTTC. Its protein product is CASSPTPGLAAETQYF.

This clone was recorded once. The chain has TRBV19 and TRBJ1-1; no clear D. The ends were cut back, 5 bases at V and 4 bases at J, with 17 bases in the middle. CDR1 is LNHDA and CDR2 is SQIVND in the germline V gene (reference sequence). The CDR3 length is 15 residues. The CDR3 DNA follows: TGTGCCAGTAGTCCCAGCCACAGAGGGAGCACTGAAGCTTTCTTT. Translation gives CASSPSHRGSTEAFF.

CDR3 in DNA: TGTGCCAGCAGCTTCAGGGGGCCGAATACTGAAGCTTTCTTT. It encodes CASSFRGPNTEAFF. This chain connects TRBV7-9 to TRBJ1-1, with 8 positions matching TRBD1. The CDR3 has 14 residues. Trimming cost V 3 bases and J 5 bases; bases outside gene matches: 5. Germline V CDR1 and CDR2: SEHNR, FQNEAQ (reference sequence). The full variable domain, rest sourced from reference TRBV7-9 and TRBJ1-1, is DTGVSQNPRHKITKRGQNVTFRCDPISEHNRLYWYRQTLGQGPEFLTYFQNEAQLEKSRLLSDRFSAERPKGSFSTLEIQRTEQGDSAMYLCASSFRGPNTEAFFGQGTRLTVV.

V is TRBV28 and J is TRBJ2-1, with 7 bases that match TRBD1. The germline V gene encodes CDR1 MDHEN and CDR2 SYDVKM. This CDR3 comprises 13 residues. Trimming removed 4 bases from V and 9 bases from J; junction bases left unmatched: 6. CDR3 loop: CASSSPQGSEQFF. DNA for the CDR3: TGTGCCAGCAGTTCCCCACAGGGGTCTGAGCAGTTCTTC.

The chain employs TRBV19 and TRBJ2-7, with TRBD1 matching 7 bases. This CDR3 comprises 13 residues. Germline lookup yields CDR1 LNHDA and CDR2 SQIVND (reference sequence). The ends lost 6 bases at V and 1 base at J; junction bases unmatched: 3. The DNA of the CDR3 is TGTGCCAGTAGGCAGACAGGGTCCTACGAGCAGTACTTC. Translated: CASRQTGSYEQYF.

This clone was recorded a few times. The J gene is TRBJ2-1, the V gene TRBV7-2; the D call may be TRBD1 or TRBD2 (6 bases each). V was shortened by 3 bases and J by 4 bases, with 22 bases between the two germline ends. CDR3 length: 18 residues. The germline gives CDR1 SGHTA, CDR2 FQGNSA. In DNA form, the CDR3 reads TGTGCCAGCAGCTTCGTACAGGGCTACGGGAGAGGGTACAATGAGCAGTTCTTC. Residues: CASSFVQGYGRGYNEQFF.

The chain carries TRBV27 and TRBJ2-4; D ambiguous. The CDR3 runs to 17 residues. The V gene lost 0 bases and the J gene lost 0 bases, with 12 bases spanning the gap. Per germline, CDR1 MNHEY and CDR2 SMNVEV (reference sequence). The CDR3 spells CASSLSSGGVAKNIQYF. In nucleotides, the CDR3 is TGTGCCAGCAGTTTATCGTCGGGTGGGGTAGCCAAAAACATTCAGTACTTC.

The chain recombines TRBV19 with TRBJ2-1; the match to TRBD2 covers 7 bases. Unmatched junction bases numbered 3, after V lost 1 base and J lost 6 bases. The CDR3 has 14 residues. The germline V gene has CDR1 LNHDA and CDR2 SQIVND (reference sequence). The CDR3 loop reads CASSIVGTINEQFF. CDR3 DNA: TGTGCCAGTAGTATAGTGGGGACTATCAATGAGCAGTTCTTC.

The chain couples TRBV5-6 to TRBJ1-6; TRBD1 matches 11 bases. This CDR3 has 15 amino acids. J was trimmed by 10 bases and V by 4 bases; bases with no gene match: 7. In germline, CDR1 is SGHDT, CDR2 YYEEEE. The CDR3 loop is CASSPPGTGGSPLHF. CDR3 nucleotide sequence: TGTGCCAGCAGCCCCCCCGGGACAGGGGGATCACCCCTCCACTTT. Supplemented by reference TRBV5-6 and TRBJ1-6, the full variable domain reads DAGVTQSPTHLIKTRGQQVTLRCSPKSGHDTVSWYQQALGQGPQFIFQYYEEEERQRGNFPDRFSGHQFPNYSSELNVNALLLGDSALYLCASSPPGTGGSPLHFGNGTRLTVT.

This sequence joins TRBV6-5 and TRBJ1-2; 11 nucleotides line up with TRBD1. The CDR3 loop spans 14 amino acids. In germline, CDR1 is MNHEY, CDR2 SVGAGI. V trimming: 6 bases; J trimming: 7 bases; junction bases outside the gene matches: 7. The CDR3 region is CASRRTGQGVGYTF. CDR3 DNA: TGTGCCAGCAGGCGCACGGGACAGGGGGTTGGCTACACCTTC.

This chain joins TRBV28 and TRBJ1-6, with TRBD1 identical over 12 bases. This CDR3 has 15 residues. V lost 3 bases and J lost 10; bases outside the gene matches: 4. The germline gives CDR1 MDHEN, CDR2 SYDVKM. The CDR3 here is CASSLMGQGASPLHF. As DNA, the CDR3 is TGTGCCAGCAGTTTGATGGGACAGGGGGCATCACCCCTCCACTTT.